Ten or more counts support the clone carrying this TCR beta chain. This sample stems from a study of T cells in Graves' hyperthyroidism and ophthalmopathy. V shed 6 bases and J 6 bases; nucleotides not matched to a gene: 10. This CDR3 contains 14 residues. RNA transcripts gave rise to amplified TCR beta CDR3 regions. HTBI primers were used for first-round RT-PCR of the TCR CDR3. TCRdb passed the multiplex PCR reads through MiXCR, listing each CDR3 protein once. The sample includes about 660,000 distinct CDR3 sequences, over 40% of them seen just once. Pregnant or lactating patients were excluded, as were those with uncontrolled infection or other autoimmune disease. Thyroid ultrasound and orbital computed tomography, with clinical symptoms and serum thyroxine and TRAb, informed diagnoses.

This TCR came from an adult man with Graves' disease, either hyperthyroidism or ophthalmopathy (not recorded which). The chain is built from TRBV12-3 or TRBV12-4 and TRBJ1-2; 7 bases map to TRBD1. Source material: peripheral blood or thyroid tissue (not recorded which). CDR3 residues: CASSKPETGNGYTF. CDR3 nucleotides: TGTGCCAGCAGCAAACCCGAGACAGGGAATGGCTACACCTTC.